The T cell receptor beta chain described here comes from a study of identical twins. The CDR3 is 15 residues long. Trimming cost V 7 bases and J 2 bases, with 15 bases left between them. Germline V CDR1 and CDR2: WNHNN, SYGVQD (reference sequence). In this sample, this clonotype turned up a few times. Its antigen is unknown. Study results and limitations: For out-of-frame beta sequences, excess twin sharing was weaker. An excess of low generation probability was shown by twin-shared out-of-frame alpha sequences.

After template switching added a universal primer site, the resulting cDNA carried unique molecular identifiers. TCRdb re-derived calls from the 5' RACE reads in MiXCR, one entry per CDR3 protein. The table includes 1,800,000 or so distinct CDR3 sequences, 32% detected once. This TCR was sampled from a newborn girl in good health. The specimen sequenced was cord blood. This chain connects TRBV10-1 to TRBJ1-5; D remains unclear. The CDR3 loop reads CASTPGPQGNQPQHF. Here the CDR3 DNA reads TGCGCCAGCACTCCCGGGCCCCAAGGCAATCAGCCCCAGCATTTT.